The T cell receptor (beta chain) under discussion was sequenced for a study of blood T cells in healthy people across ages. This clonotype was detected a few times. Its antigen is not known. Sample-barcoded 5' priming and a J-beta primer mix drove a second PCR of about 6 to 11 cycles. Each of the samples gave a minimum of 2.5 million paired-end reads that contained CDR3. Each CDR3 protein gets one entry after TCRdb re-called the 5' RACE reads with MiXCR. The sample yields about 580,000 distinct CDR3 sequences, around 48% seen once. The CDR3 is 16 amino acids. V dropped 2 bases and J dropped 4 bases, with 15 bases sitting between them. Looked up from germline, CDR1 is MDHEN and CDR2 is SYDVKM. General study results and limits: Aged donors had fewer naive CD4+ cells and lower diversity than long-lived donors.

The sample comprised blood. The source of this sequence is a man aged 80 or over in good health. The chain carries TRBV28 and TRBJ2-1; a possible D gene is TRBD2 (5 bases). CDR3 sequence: CASSLAGTDHYNEQFF. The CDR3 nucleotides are TGTGCCAGCAGTTTAGCGGGCACGGACCATTACAATGAGCAGTTCTTC.